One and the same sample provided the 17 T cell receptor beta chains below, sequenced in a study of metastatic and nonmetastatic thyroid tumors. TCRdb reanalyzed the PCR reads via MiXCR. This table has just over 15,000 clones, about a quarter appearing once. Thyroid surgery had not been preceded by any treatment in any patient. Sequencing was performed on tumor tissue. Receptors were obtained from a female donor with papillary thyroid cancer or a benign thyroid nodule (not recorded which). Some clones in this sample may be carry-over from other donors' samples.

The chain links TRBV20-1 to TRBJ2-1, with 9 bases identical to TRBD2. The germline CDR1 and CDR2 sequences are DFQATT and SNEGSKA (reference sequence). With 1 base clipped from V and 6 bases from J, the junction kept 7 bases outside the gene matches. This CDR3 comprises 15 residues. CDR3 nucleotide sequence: TGCAGTGCTAGAGGTTTATGGCGGGAGGGCAATGAGCAGTTCTTC. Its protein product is CSARGLWREGNEQFF.

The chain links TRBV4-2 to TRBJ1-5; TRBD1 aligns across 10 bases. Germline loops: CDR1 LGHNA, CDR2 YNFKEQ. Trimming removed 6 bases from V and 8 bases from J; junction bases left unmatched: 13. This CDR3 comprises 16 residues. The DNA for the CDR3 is TGTGCCAGCAGTACCGATGGGACAGGGGCGGGAAAGCCCCAGCATTTT. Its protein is CASSTDGTGAGKPQHF.

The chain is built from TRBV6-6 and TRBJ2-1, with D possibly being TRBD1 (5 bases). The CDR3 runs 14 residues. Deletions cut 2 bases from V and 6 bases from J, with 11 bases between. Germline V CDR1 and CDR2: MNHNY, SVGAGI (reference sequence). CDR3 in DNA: TGTGCCAGCAGTTACCTGGACCAGGGCAATGAGCAGTTCTTC. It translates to CASSYLDQGNEQFF.

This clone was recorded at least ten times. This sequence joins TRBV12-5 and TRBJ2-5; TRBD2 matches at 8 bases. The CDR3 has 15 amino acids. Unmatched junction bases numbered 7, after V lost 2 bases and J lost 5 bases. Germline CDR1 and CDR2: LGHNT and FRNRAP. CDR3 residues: CASGLIQGGGETQYF. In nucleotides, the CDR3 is TGTGCTAGTGGTTTGATACAGGGCGGGGGGGAGACCCAGTACTTC.

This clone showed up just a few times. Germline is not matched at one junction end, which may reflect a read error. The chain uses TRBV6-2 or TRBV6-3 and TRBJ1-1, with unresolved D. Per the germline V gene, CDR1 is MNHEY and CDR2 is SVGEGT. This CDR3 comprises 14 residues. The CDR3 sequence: CASSNGMVQPDLPF. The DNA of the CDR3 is TGTGCCAGCAGTAACGGGATGGTTCAGCCCGATCTCCCGTTT.

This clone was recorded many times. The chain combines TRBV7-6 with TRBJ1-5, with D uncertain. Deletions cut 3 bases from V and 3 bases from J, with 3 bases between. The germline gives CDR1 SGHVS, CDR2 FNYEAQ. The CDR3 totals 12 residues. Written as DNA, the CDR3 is TGTGCCAGCAGCTTGTACAATCAGCCCCAGCATTTT. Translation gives CASSLYNQPQHF.

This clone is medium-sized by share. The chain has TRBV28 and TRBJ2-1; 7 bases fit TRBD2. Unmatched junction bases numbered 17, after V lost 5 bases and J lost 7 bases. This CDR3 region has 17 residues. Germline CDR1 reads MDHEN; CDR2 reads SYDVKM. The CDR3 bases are TGTGCCAGCAGTGCCCCGCGGGGGAGCGCAAACGGGAATGAGCAGTTCTTC. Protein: CASSAPRGSANGNEQFF.

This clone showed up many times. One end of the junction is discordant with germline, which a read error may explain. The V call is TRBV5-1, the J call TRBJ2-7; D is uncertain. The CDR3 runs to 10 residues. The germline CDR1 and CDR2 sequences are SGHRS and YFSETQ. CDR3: CASSLGQFGF. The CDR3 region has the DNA TGCGCCAGCAGCTTGGGTCAATTCGGTTTC.

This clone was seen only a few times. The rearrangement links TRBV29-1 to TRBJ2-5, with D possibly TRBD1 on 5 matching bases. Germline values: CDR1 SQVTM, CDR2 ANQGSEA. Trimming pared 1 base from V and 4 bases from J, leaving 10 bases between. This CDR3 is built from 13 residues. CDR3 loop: CSVEGYQGETQYF. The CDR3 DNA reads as TGCAGCGTTGAAGGTTACCAGGGAGAGACCCAGTACTTC.

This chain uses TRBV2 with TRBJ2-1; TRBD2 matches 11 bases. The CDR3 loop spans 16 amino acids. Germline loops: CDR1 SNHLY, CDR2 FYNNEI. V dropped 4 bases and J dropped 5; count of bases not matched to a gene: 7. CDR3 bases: TGTGCCAGCAGTGCTACGGGACTAGCGGATGACAATGAGCAGTTCTTC. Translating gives CASSATGLADDNEQFF.

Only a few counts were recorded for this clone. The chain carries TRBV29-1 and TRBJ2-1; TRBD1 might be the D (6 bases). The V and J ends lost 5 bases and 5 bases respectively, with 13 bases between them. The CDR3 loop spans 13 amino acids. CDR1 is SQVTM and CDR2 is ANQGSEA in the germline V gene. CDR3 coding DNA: TGCAGCGTTCAGGGGTTACGTCACAATGAGCAGTTCTTC. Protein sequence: CSVQGLRHNEQFF.

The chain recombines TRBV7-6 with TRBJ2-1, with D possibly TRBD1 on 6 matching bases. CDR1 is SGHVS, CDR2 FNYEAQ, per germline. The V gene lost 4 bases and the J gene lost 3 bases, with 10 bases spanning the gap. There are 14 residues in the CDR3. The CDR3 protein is CASSSTGFYNEQFF. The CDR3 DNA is TGTGCCAGCAGCTCGACAGGCTTCTACAATGAGCAGTTCTTC.

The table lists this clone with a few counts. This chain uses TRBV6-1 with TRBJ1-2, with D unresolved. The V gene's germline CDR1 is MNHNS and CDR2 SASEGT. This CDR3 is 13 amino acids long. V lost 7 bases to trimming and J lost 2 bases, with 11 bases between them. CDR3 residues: CASTLTGNYGYTF. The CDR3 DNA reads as TGTGCCAGCACCCTAACTGGGAACTATGGCTACACCTTC.

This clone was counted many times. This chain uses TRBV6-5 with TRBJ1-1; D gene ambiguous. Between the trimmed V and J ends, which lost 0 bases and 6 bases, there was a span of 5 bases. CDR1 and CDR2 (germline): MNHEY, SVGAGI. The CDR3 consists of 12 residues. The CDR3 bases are TGTGCCAGCAGTTACTCGAAGTCTGAAGCTTTCTTT. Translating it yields CASSYSKSEAFF.

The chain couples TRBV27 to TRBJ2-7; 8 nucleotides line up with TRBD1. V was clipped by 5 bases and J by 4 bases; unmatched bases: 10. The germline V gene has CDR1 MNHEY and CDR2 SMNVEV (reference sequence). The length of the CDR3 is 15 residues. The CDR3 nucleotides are TGTGCCAGCAGTCCACAGGGGGTCGCGGGGTACGAGCAGTACTTC. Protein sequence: CASSPQGVAGYEQYF.

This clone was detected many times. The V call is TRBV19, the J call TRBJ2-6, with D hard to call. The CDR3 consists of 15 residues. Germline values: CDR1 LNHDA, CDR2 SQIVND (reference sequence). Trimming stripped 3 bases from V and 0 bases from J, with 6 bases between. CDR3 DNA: TGTGCCAGTAGTATTGGTTACTCTGGGGCCAACGTCCTGACTTTC. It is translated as CASSIGYSGANVLTF.

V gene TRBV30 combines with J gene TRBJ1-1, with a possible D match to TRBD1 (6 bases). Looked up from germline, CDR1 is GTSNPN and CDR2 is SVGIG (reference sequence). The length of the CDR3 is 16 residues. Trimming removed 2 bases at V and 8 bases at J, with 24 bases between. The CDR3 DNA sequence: TGTGCCTGGAGTTCTGGTGTGGGGGGCTCTATGTTAGAAGCTTTCTTT. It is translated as CAWSSGVGGSMLEAFF.